Below are 29 T cell receptor beta chains sequenced from a single sample in a study of technical replicates of blood from a few donors. Sequenced by immunoSEQ multiplex PCR; TCRdb stores in-frame clones only, minus some. The repertoire holds 75,000 to 90,000 clones, with roughly 94% as singletons. Sequencing was carried out using T cells isolated from PBMCs. These TCRs come from a human donor in good health.

This clone was observed a single time. DNA for the CDR3: TGTGCCAGCAGCCCGTTCTCGAATGAAAAACTGTTTTTT. Translated: CASSPFSNEKLFF. The rearrangement joins TRBV7-2 to TRBJ1-4, with unresolved D. This CDR3 spans 13 amino acids. V was cut by 5 bases and J by 5 bases, with 9 bases left in between. Looked up from germline, CDR1 is SGHTA and CDR2 is FQGNSA.

Here the CDR3 reads CASTIRTAYNEQFF. The CDR3 DNA follows: TGTGCCAGCACGATCAGGACAGCTTACAATGAGCAGTTCTTC. The chain carries TRBV27 and TRBJ2-1; D perhaps matches TRBD1 (6 bases). The CDR3 consists of 14 residues. Germline CDR1 is MNHEY and CDR2 is SMNVEV (reference sequence). V shed 7 bases and J shed 4 bases, with 14 bases lying between them.

The rearrangement uses TRBV6-5 and TRBJ1-5, with TRBD1 matching over 8 bases. The CDR3 is 14 amino acids. Unmatched junction bases numbered 8, after V lost 5 bases and J lost 8 bases. CDR1 is MNHEY and CDR2 is SVGAGI in the germline V gene. DNA for the CDR3: TGTGCCAGCAGTCCCGGACGGGACAGGAAGCCCCAGCATTTT. Translation: CASSPGRDRKPQHF.

The chain couples TRBV7-3 to TRBJ2-5; 14 bases match TRBD2. V gave up 5 bases and J gave up 5 bases; unmatched junction bases: 13. Germline values: CDR1 SGHTA, CDR2 FQGTGA. The CDR3 spans 18 residues. The CDR3 sequence: CASSPGTSGRLAGETQYF. CDR3 DNA: TGTGCCAGCAGCCCAGGGACTAGCGGGAGACTTGCGGGTGAGACCCAGTACTTC.

The genes are TRBV7-9 and TRBJ2-4, with TRBD1 identical over 7 bases. Per germline, CDR1 SEHNR and CDR2 FQNEAQ (reference sequence). V trimming: 5 bases; J trimming: 6 bases; junction bases outside the gene matches: 4. This CDR3 has 13 residues. The CDR3 coding sequence is TGTGCCAGCAGCGACCGGGACAGAAACATTCAGTACTTC. Its translation: CASSDRDRNIQYF.

The chain links TRBV9 to TRBJ2-1; 8 bases fit TRBD1. The CDR3 is made up of 15 amino acids. The J segment lost 6 bases and the V segment lost 3 bases, leaving 8 bases of the junction unmatched. The V gene's germline CDR1 is SGDLS and CDR2 YYNGEE. This chain's CDR3 is CASSGRGQDGNEQFF. CDR3 nucleotides: TGTGCCAGCAGCGGCAGGGGGCAGGACGGCAATGAGCAGTTCTTC. The full variable domain, with the rest looked up from reference TRBV9 and TRBJ2-1, is DSGVTQTPKHLITATGQRVTLRCSPRSGDLSVYWYQQSLDQGLQFLIQYYNGEERAKGNILERFSAQQFPDLHSELNLSSLELGDSALYFCASSGRGQDGNEQFFGPGTRLTVL.

The chain couples TRBV27 to TRBJ1-1; 7 positions match TRBD1. This CDR3 is 13 amino acids long. Unmatched junction bases numbered 4, after V lost 5 bases and J lost 4 bases. Germline lookup yields CDR1 MNHEY and CDR2 SMNVEV (reference sequence). The CDR3 here is CASSTGVPTEAFF. The CDR3 nucleotides read TGTGCCAGCAGTACAGGGGTTCCCACTGAAGCTTTCTTT.

The genes are TRBV7-8 and TRBJ1-4; a possible D gene is TRBD1 (6 bases). Germline values: CDR1 SGHVS, CDR2 FQNEAQ. Trimming removed 3 bases from V and 10 bases from J, with 15 bases in between. This CDR3 has 14 residues. The CDR3 nucleotides read TGTGCCAGCAGCTTGGACAGCCAGTGGGGAAAACTGTTTTTT. Translating gives CASSLDSQWGKLFF.

The chain joins TRBV9 to TRBJ2-1; D may be TRBD1 (6 bases). CDR1 is SGDLS and CDR2 is YYNGEE in the germline V gene. This CDR3 region has 15 residues. Trimming took off 3 bases at V and 6 bases at J, with 16 bases between the two ends. The DNA of the CDR3 is TGTGCCAGCAGCGGTGGACCAGGGGCAGGCAATGAGCAGTTCTTC. Protein sequence: CASSGGPGAGNEQFF.

Points on this clone: Mismatch with germline at one junction end may stem from a read error. V is TRBV7-9 and J is TRBJ2-1, with TRBD2 matching 8 bases. This CDR3 has 15 residues. Germline V gene data show CDR1 as SEHNR and CDR2 as FQNEAQ (reference sequence). The CDR3 loop reads CASSIARGLDNEQFF. CDR3 nucleotides: TGTGCCAGCAGCATAGCGAGGGGACTAGACAATGAGCAGTTCTTC.

This clone is a singleton in its sample. The chain is built from TRBV10-1 and TRBJ1-2; D unresolved. Germline V lookup: CDR1 WNHNN, CDR2 SYGVQD (reference sequence). The CDR3 consists of 10 residues. V gave up 6 bases and J gave up 7 bases, with 6 bases separating them. The CDR3 reads CASSPIGYTF. The DNA of the CDR3 is TGCGCCAGCAGCCCTATTGGCTACACCTTC.

This chain uses TRBV28 with TRBJ2-1; a possible D gene is TRBD2 (5 bases). Trimming pared 7 bases from V and 0 bases from J, leaving 25 bases between. The CDR3 covers 19 residues. Germline lookup yields CDR1 MDHEN and CDR2 SYDVKM. The CDR3 reads CASTPLYFRLRGSYNEQFF. CDR3 DNA: TGTGCCAGCACCCCTCTTTATTTTCGTCTCCGGGGCTCCTACAATGAGCAGTTCTTC.

V usage is TRBV7-2 and J usage is TRBJ1-5; 8 bases are shared with TRBD1. V trimming: 2 bases; J trimming: 4 bases; junction bases outside the gene matches: 7. CDR1 is SGHTA and CDR2 is FQGNSA in the germline V gene. CDR3 length: 16 residues. The CDR3 reads CASSLRGRQGNQPQHF. The CDR3, as DNA: TGTGCCAGCAGCTTAAGGGGAAGACAGGGGAATCAGCCCCAGCATTTT.

This sequence joins TRBV18 and TRBJ2-2; D may be TRBD2 (6 bases). The CDR3 sequence is 15 residues long. The V gene lost 3 bases and the J gene lost 5 bases, with 13 bases spanning the gap. Germline V gene data show CDR1 as KGHSH and CDR2 as LQKENI. The CDR3 here is CASSPWDSTTGELFF. The CDR3 DNA is TGTGCCAGCTCACCCTGGGACTCTACTACCGGGGAGCTGTTTTTT.

The chain combines TRBV29-1 with TRBJ1-2; 9 bases match TRBD1. This CDR3 has 12 residues. CDR1 and CDR2 from the germline V gene are SQVTM and ANQGSEA. V was pared by 4 bases and J by 4 bases, with 1 base of the junction left unmatched. The CDR3 DNA follows: TGCAGCGTTGGGGGACAGGGCTATGGCTACACCTTC. Translating it yields CSVGGQGYGYTF.

This chain connects TRBV7-9 to TRBJ2-3, with 9 bases that match TRBD2. J was trimmed by 6 bases and V by 3 bases; bases with no gene match: 4. This CDR3 has 14 residues. The germline V gene encodes CDR1 SEHNR and CDR2 FQNEAQ (reference sequence). DNA for the CDR3: TGTGCCAGCAGCTTCGGGACTAGCATGGATACGCAGTATTTT. This gives the protein CASSFGTSMDTQYF.

The chain employs TRBV4-1 and TRBJ2-7, with D possibly TRBD1 on 5 matching bases. CDR3 length equals 16 residues. The germline V and J ends were trimmed by 5 bases and 0 bases, with 17 bases remaining between them. CDR1 is MGHRA, CDR2 YSYEKL, per germline. CDR3 loop: CASSGSPTDNSYEQYF. For the CDR3, the DNA is TGCGCCAGCAGCGGAAGTCCGACAGATAACTCCTACGAGCAGTACTTC.

This chain joins TRBV19 and TRBJ1-6; D uncertain. V gave up 1 base and J gave up 0 bases, with 4 bases separating them. The CDR3 is made up of 15 amino acids. CDR1 and CDR2 (germline): LNHDA, SQIVND (reference sequence). The CDR3 here is CASSIVSSYNSPLHF. DNA of the CDR3: TGTGCCAGTAGTATAGTGAGCTCCTATAATTCACCCCTCCACTTT.

The V call is TRBV6-5, the J call TRBJ1-3; D gene unclear. The germline V gene encodes CDR1 MNHEY and CDR2 SVGAGI. The CDR3 has 12 amino acids. V shed 8 bases and J shed 8 bases, with 13 bases lying between them. The CDR3 region is CASSLFRYTIYF. The CDR3 DNA follows: TGTGCCAGCTCACTTTTCCGCTACACCATATATTTT.

The chain couples TRBV29-1 to TRBJ1-2; 7 bases agree with TRBD1. Germline values: CDR1 SQVTM, CDR2 ANQGSEA. Unmatched junction bases numbered 11, after V lost 2 bases and J lost 5 bases. This CDR3 has 15 residues. The CDR3 nucleotides are TGCAGCGTTGAAATGGCAGGGGGATTTAAGTATGGCTACACCTTC. This codes for CSVEMAGGFKYGYTF.

The chain carries TRBV10-3 and TRBJ2-2, with 10 bases fitting TRBD2. Unmatched junction bases numbered 7, after V lost 8 bases and J lost 4 bases. The CDR3 sequence is 15 residues long. CDR1 is ENHRY, CDR2 SYGVKD, per germline. In DNA form, the CDR3 reads TGTGCCATCGGCCTAGCGGGAGAGGGCACCGGGGAGCTGTTTTTT. As protein: CAIGLAGEGTGELFF.

V is TRBV4-1 and J is TRBJ2-3, with a tentative D call TRBD2 (5 bases). The CDR3 totals 13 residues. With 4 bases removed from V and 2 bases from J, the gap between germline ends came to 7 bases. Germline V gene sequence: CDR1 MGHRA, CDR2 YSYEKL. CDR3 protein: CASSRENTDTQYF. DNA for the CDR3: TGCGCCAGCAGCCGGGAGAACACAGATACGCAGTATTTT.

This chain joins TRBV4-3 and TRBJ1-3; D remains unclear. Germline V gene sequence: CDR1 LGHNA, CDR2 YSLEER. CDR3 size: 17 residues. Deletions cut 3 bases from V and 0 bases from J, with 15 bases between. The CDR3 region is CASSHLGGGSSGNTIYF. Here the CDR3 DNA reads TGCGCCAGCAGCCATTTGGGAGGTGGGTCCTCTGGAAACACCATATATTTT.

V gene TRBV19 combines with J gene TRBJ1-5, with TRBD1 matching over 9 bases. J was trimmed by 5 bases and V by 8 bases; bases with no gene match: 16. Germline CDR1 reads LNHDA; CDR2 reads SQIVND (reference sequence). CDR3 size: 17 residues. The CDR3 loop reads CASSGTGPPLRYQPQHF. Here the CDR3 DNA reads TGTGCCAGTTCCGGGACAGGGCCCCCCCTGCGATATCAGCCCCAGCATTTT. Looking up the rest from reference TRBV19 and TRBJ1-5 gives the full variable domain: DGGITQSPKYLFRKEGQNVTLSCEQNLNHDAMYWYRQDPGQGLRLIYYSQIVNDFQKGDIAEGYSVSREKKESFPLTVTSAQKNPTAFYLCASSGTGPPLRYQPQHFGDGTRLSIL.

This sequence joins TRBV19 and TRBJ2-5, with TRBD2 identical over 10 bases. The germline gives CDR1 LNHDA, CDR2 SQIVND (reference sequence). This CDR3 has 15 residues. The V and J ends lost 3 bases and 3 bases, in that order; junction bases with no gene match: 4. CDR3 DNA sequence: TGTGCCAGTAGTATCCGACTAGCGGGTGAAGAGACCCAGTACTTC. Protein: CASSIRLAGEETQYF. Combining the CDR3 with reference TRBV19 and TRBJ2-5 gives the whole variable domain DGGITQSPKYLFRKEGQNVTLSCEQNLNHDAMYWYRQDPGQGLRLIYYSQIVNDFQKGDIAEGYSVSREKKESFPLTVTSAQKNPTAFYLCASSIRLAGEETQYFGPGTRLLVL.

V is TRBV7-9 and J is TRBJ2-1; TRBD1 matches 8 bases. V was pared by 6 bases and J by 0 bases, with 7 bases of the junction left unmatched. The CDR3 is 16 amino acids. Germline V gene sequence: CDR1 SEHNR, CDR2 FQNEAQ (reference sequence). CDR3 nucleotide sequence: TGTGCCAGCAGGAACCAACAGGGGGTCTCCTACAATGAGCAGTTCTTC. Its protein is CASRNQQGVSYNEQFF.

V and J are TRBV6-6 and TRBJ2-2; D is perhaps TRBD1 (6 bases). Deletions cut 7 bases from V and 1 base from J, with 10 bases between. Germline V gives CDR1 MNHNY, CDR2 SVGAGI (reference sequence). This CDR3 spans 14 amino acids. The DNA of the CDR3 is TGTGCCAGCACACGACAGGTGAACACCGGGGAGCTGTTTTTT. The encoded protein is CASTRQVNTGELFF.

The chain uses TRBV28 and TRBJ1-5; 9 bases map to TRBD1. There are 15 residues in the CDR3. Germline values: CDR1 MDHEN, CDR2 SYDVKM. Losses at the gene ends were 7 bases for V and 9 bases for J; bases not matched to a gene: 13. The CDR3 coding sequence is TGTGCCAGCAACCCCTCCGGGACAGGGACCCGGCCCCAGCATTTT. It yields the protein CASNPSGTGTRPQHF.

CDR3 sequence: CASSPYRGSTDTQYF. Written as DNA, the CDR3 is TGTGCCAGCAGTCCCTATCGGGGGAGCACAGATACGCAGTATTTT. This chain joins TRBV6-1 and TRBJ2-3; maybe TRBD2 (6 bases). The V gene's germline CDR1 is MNHNS and CDR2 SASEGT. The CDR3 length is 15 residues. Trimming took 5 bases from V and 0 from J, leaving 12 bases between them.